The 21 T cell receptor beta chains presented below share a single source sample, sequenced in a study of shared clonotypes between healthy human individuals. Measured with immunoSEQ multiplex PCR; TCRdb has only the in-frame clones, and not every one. Among a few hundred thousand clones, approximately 70% were seen once, and the ten largest hold around 10%. Material for sequencing was memory CD4+ T cells sorted from blood. Stated subset: CD45RA-negative fraction. These receptors originate from a man aged 30 to 45 in good health.

This clone has at least ten counts. The J gene is TRBJ2-2, the V gene TRBV7-2; D ambiguous. The CDR3 is 11 amino acids. Per germline, CDR1 SGHTA and CDR2 FQGNSA. Between the trimmed V and J ends, which lost 6 bases and 1 base, there was a span of 0 bases. Here the CDR3 reads CASRNTGELFF. DNA of the CDR3: TGTGCCAGCAGGAACACCGGGGAGCTGTTTTTT.

This clone was counted a few times. The chain joins TRBV27 to TRBJ2-5; D possibly uses TRBD1 or TRBD2 (5 bases each). V was pared by 6 bases and J by 2 bases, with 13 bases between. CDR1 and CDR2 from the germline V gene are MNHEY and SMNVEV (reference sequence). This CDR3 has 14 residues. The CDR3 sequence: CASSRRDPQETQYF. The CDR3 nucleotides read TGTGCCAGCAGCCGACGGGACCCTCAAGAGACCCAGTACTTC.

This clone was found a few times. This chain uses TRBV2 with TRBJ1-3, with D hard to call. The CDR3 is 12 amino acids. CDR1 is SNHLY, CDR2 FYNNEI, per germline. V was shortened by 0 bases and J by 5 bases, with 2 bases between the two germline ends. CDR3 sequence: CASSEARNTIYF. DNA of the CDR3: TGTGCCAGCAGTGAAGCGCGAAACACCATATATTTT.

The chain carries TRBV18 and TRBJ1-2; no clear D gene. Trimming took 0 bases from V and 2 from J, leaving 13 bases between them. In germline, CDR1 is KGHSH, CDR2 LQKENI. This CDR3 has 16 amino acids. CDR3 in amino acids: CASSPPVPFENYGYTF. CDR3 nucleotides: TGTGCCAGCTCACCACCAGTCCCATTTGAAAACTATGGCTACACCTTC.

The genes are TRBV19 and TRBJ1-3; D ambiguous. Germline V gene lookup returns CDR1 LNHDA and CDR2 SQIVND (reference sequence). The CDR3 sequence is 14 residues long. Trimming removed 5 bases from V and 0 bases from J, with 8 bases in between. This chain's CDR3 is CASSPGTSGNTIYF. In DNA form, the CDR3 reads TGTGCCAGTAGTCCGGGTACCTCTGGAAACACCATATATTTT. Supplemented by reference TRBV19 and TRBJ1-3, the full variable domain reads DGGITQSPKYLFRKEGQNVTLSCEQNLNHDAMYWYRQDPGQGLRLIYYSQIVNDFQKGDIAEGYSVSREKKESFPLTVTSAQKNPTAFYLCASSPGTSGNTIYFGEGSWLTVV.

This chain links TRBV10-3 with TRBJ2-3, with 7 bases that match TRBD2. Germline loops: CDR1 ENHRY, CDR2 SYGVKD. The CDR3 loop spans 15 amino acids. The junction had 12 bases not matched to a gene; V was cut back by 7 bases and J by 5 bases. CDR3 DNA: TGTGCCATCAAGCCCCTCGCGGGAGCAGGAGATACGCAGTATTTT. The encoded protein is CAIKPLAGAGDTQYF.

The V gene is TRBV20-1, the J gene TRBJ2-3; D ambiguous. Trimming cost V 5 bases and J 8 bases, with 8 bases left between them. The CDR3 has 10 residues. CDR1 is DFQATT and CDR2 is SNEGSKA in the germline V gene (reference sequence). The CDR3 bases are TGCAGTGCTTCACAGACTACGCAGTATTTT. Protein sequence: CSASQTTQYF.

This chain links TRBV5-1 with TRBJ1-2, with 7 bases matching TRBD1. The CDR3 spans 14 residues. Looked up from germline, CDR1 is SGHRS and CDR2 is YFSETQ. Unmatched junction bases numbered 2, after V lost 0 bases and J lost 3 bases. The CDR3 region is CASSLAGGDYGYTF. CDR3 in DNA: TGCGCCAGCAGCTTGGCAGGGGGAGACTATGGCTACACCTTC. Combining the CDR3 with reference TRBV5-1 and TRBJ1-2 gives the whole variable domain KAGVTQTPRYLIKTRGQQVTLSCSPISGHRSVSWYQQTPGQGLQFLFEYFSETQRNKGNFPGRFSGRQFSNSRSEMNVSTLELGDSALYLCASSLAGGDYGYTFGSGTRLTVV.

A note on this clone: This sequence may be a read error, since a much larger clone differs from it by one base. Other DNA sequences in the same sample also yield this CDR3. The chain is built from TRBV4-2 and TRBJ2-2; 10 nucleotides line up with TRBD2. The CDR3 totals 19 residues. Germline-derived CDR1 and CDR2 are LGHNA and YNFKEQ. For the CDR3, the DNA is TGTGCCAGCAGCCCCGGGAGGTCTAGCGGGAGCGGGAACACTGGGGAGCTGTTTTTT. Amino acid sequence: CASSPGRSSGSGNTGELFF.

The chain has TRBV11-2 and TRBJ1-2; D gene uncertain. CDR1 and CDR2 from the germline V gene are SGHAT and FQNNGV. V dropped 0 bases and J dropped 5 bases, with 7 bases sitting between them. The CDR3 length is 13 residues. CDR3 coding DNA: TGTGCCAGCAGCTTAGATTTCCGGTATGGCTACACCTTC. Translating gives CASSLDFRYGYTF. The entire variable domain, with the rest obtained from reference TRBV11-2 and TRBJ1-2, is as follows: EAGVAQSPRYKIIEKRQSVAFWCNPISGHATLYWYQQILGQGPKLLIQFQNNGVVDDSQLPKDRFSAERLKGVDSTLKIQPAKLEDSAVYLCASSLDFRYGYTFGSGTRLTVV.

This clone showed up just a few times. The rearrangement joins TRBV7-2 to TRBJ2-1; 13 bases align to TRBD2. In germline, CDR1 is SGHTA, CDR2 FQGNSA. J gave up 7 bases and V 5 bases, and 17 bases lay outside the gene matches. The CDR3 length is 19 residues. The CDR3 sequence is CASSRWSTSGRAVGNEQFF. CDR3 in DNA: TGTGCCAGCAGCCGGTGGAGTACTAGCGGGAGGGCCGTGGGGAATGAGCAGTTCTTC.

The chain couples TRBV5-1 to TRBJ2-2; maybe TRBD1 (6 bases). Germline loops: CDR1 SGHRS, CDR2 YFSETQ. The CDR3 spans 16 residues. V was shortened by 4 bases and J by 3 bases, with 16 bases between the two germline ends. In DNA form, the CDR3 reads TGCGCCAGCAGCCAAAAAACAGGGTCCCACACCGGGGAGCTGTTTTTT. Translating gives CASSQKTGSHTGELFF.

This sequence joins TRBV9 and TRBJ2-2, with a weak D call TRBD2 (5 bases). The CDR3 covers 14 residues. The V and J ends lost 4 bases and 7 bases respectively, with 14 bases between them. Germline values: CDR1 SGDLS, CDR2 YYNGEE. For the CDR3, the DNA is TGTGCCAGCAGCCTAGCAGCCGCCGACGGGGAGCTGTTTTTT. Its protein is CASSLAAADGELFF.

The chain uses TRBV7-9 and TRBJ2-7; 7 positions match TRBD2. Germline V gene sequence: CDR1 SEHNR, CDR2 FQNEAQ (reference sequence). The CDR3 is made up of 14 amino acids. V shed 5 bases, J shed 5 bases, and the junction held 9 bases outside the gene matches. The CDR3, as DNA: TGTGCCAGCAGCACCTTACGCGGGAGAAACGAGCAGTACTTC. Protein sequence: CASSTLRGRNEQYF.

The rearrangement links TRBV25-1 to TRBJ2-1; 10 nucleotides align to TRBD2. CDR1 is MGHDK and CDR2 is SYGVNS in the germline V gene. CDR3 length: 14 amino acids. With 4 bases clipped from V and 9 bases from J, the junction kept 6 bases outside the gene matches. CDR3 nucleotide sequence: TGTGCCAGCAGTGCACTAGCGGGATTGGGTGAGCAGTTCTTC. This translates into CASSALAGLGEQFF.

This clone showed up just a few times. This chain uses TRBV5-1 with TRBJ2-2; 9 nucleotides match TRBD2. The CDR3 length is 14 residues. The J segment lost 7 bases and the V segment lost 4 bases, leaving 5 bases of the junction unmatched. Per the germline V gene, CDR1 is SGHRS and CDR2 is YFSETQ. The CDR3 DNA reads TGCGCCAGCAGCCAGGGACTAGCCAACGGGGAGCTGTTTTTT. It is translated as CASSQGLANGELFF.

This clone was recorded only once. The V gene is TRBV5-1, the J gene TRBJ2-2, with no clear D. Between the trimmed V and J ends, which lost 0 bases and 0 bases, there was a span of 6 bases. CDR1 SGHRS and CDR2 YFSETQ come from the germline V gene. This CDR3 is built from 15 residues. The CDR3 nucleotides read TGCGCCAGCAGCTTGGGTGCGTCGAACACCGGGGAGCTGTTTTTT. The encoded protein is CASSLGASNTGELFF.

The chain has TRBV7-2 and TRBJ2-7; perhaps TRBD1 as D (6 bases). Germline V CDR1 and CDR2: SGHTA, FQGNSA. Trimming pared 5 bases from V and 6 bases from J, leaving 14 bases between. This CDR3 is built from 13 residues. DNA for the CDR3: TGTGCCAGCAGCGACCAAGGGGGTCTCGAGCAGTACTTC. Its translation is CASSDQGGLEQYF.

The chain is built from TRBV2 and TRBJ1-5; tentative D call: TRBD1 (5 bases). The CDR3 has 14 residues. CDR1 SNHLY and CDR2 FYNNEI come from the germline V gene. Between the trimmed V and J ends, which lost 6 bases and 2 bases, there was a span of 11 bases. CDR3 region: CASRGRAGNQPQHF. CDR3 nucleotides: TGTGCCAGCAGGGGACGGGCGGGCAATCAGCCCCAGCATTTT.

In this sample, this clone turned up a few times. The genes are TRBV12-5 and TRBJ2-2, with D possibly being TRBD1 (5 bases). With 1 base removed from V and 7 bases from J, the gap between germline ends came to 13 bases. Per germline, CDR1 LGHNT and CDR2 FRNRAP. The CDR3 loop spans 15 amino acids. This chain's CDR3 is CASGLDPKGVGELFF. CDR3 in DNA: TGTGCTAGTGGTTTGGACCCGAAAGGGGTCGGGGAGCTGTTTTTT.

The rearrangement links TRBV27 to TRBJ2-6; D tentatively reads TRBD1 or TRBD2 (5 bases each). The CDR3 has 17 residues. V lost 2 bases and J lost 0, with 11 bases in between. Germline CDR1 and CDR2: MNHEY and SMNVEV (reference sequence). The CDR3 DNA sequence: TGTGCCAGCAGTTTAGAGGGACGGACCTCTGGGGCCAACGTCCTGACTTTC. Protein: CASSLEGRTSGANVLTF.